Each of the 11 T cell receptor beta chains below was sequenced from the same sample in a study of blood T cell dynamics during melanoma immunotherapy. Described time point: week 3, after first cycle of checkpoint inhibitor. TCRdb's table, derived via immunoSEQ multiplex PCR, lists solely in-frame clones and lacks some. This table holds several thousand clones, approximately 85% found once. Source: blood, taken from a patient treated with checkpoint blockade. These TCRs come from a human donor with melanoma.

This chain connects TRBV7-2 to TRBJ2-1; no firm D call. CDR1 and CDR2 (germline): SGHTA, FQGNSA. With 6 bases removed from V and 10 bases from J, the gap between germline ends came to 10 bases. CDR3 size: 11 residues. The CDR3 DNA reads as TGTGCCAGCAGGCTAGAGACAGAGCAGTTCTTC. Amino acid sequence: CASRLETEQFF.

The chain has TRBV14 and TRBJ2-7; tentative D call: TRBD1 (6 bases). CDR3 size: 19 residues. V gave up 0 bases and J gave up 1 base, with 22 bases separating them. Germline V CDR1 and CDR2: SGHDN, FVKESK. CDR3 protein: CASSQDWGSRTAMSYEQYF. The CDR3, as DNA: TGTGCCAGCAGCCAAGATTGGGGGAGTCGGACAGCTATGTCCTACGAGCAGTACTTC.

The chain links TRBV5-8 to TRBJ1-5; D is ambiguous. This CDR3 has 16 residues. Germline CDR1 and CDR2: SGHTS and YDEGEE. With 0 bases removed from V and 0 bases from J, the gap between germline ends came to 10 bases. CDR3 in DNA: TGTGCCAGCAGCTTGGCCCAGTCATATAGCAATCAGCCCCAGCATTTT. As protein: CASSLAQSYSNQPQHF.

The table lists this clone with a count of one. As DNA, the CDR3 is TGTGCCAGCAGTTACTCTCAGCGGGGGGCCTACGAGCAGTACTTC. Translation: CASSYSQRGAYEQYF. The gene calls are TRBV6-6 and TRBJ2-7; 9 bases line up with TRBD2. The CDR3 loop spans 15 amino acids. V shed 0 bases, J shed 2 bases, and the junction held 2 bases outside the gene matches. The V gene's germline CDR1 is MNHNY and CDR2 SVGAGI (reference sequence).

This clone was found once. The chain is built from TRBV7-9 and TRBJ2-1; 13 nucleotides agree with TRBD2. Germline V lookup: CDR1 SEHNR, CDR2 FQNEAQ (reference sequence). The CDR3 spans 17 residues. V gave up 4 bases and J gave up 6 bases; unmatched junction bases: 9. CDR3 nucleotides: TGTGCCAGCAGCTCGCAGAGAGGACTAGCGGGAGTCAATGAGCAGTTCTTC. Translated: CASSSQRGLAGVNEQFF.

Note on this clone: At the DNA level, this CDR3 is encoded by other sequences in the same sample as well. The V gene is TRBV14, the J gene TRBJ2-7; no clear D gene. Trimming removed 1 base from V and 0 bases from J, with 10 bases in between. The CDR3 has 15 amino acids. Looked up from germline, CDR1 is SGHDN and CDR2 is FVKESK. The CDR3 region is CASSQVGYDSYEQYF. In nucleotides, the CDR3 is TGTGCCAGCAGCCAAGTTGGATATGACTCCTACGAGCAGTACTTC.

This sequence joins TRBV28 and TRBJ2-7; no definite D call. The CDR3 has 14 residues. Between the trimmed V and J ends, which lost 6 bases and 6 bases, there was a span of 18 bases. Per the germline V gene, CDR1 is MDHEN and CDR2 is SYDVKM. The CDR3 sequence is CASSMWLPGAEQYF. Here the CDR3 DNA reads TGTGCCAGCAGCATGTGGCTCCCCGGAGCCGAGCAGTACTTC.

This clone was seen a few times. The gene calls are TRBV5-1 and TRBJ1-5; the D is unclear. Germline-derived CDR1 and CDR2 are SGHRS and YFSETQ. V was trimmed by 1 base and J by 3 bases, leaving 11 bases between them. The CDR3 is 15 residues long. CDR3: CASSLSAGVNQPQHF. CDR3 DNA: TGCGCCAGCAGCTTGAGCGCTGGGGTCAATCAGCCCCAGCATTTT.

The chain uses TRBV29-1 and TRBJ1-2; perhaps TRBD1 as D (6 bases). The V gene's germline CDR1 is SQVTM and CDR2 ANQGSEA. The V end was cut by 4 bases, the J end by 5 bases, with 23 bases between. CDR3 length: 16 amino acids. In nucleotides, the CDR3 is TGCAGCGTTGCCCCGCGGGGACACTCCCCGTTGTATGGCTACACCTTC. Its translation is CSVAPRGHSPLYGYTF.

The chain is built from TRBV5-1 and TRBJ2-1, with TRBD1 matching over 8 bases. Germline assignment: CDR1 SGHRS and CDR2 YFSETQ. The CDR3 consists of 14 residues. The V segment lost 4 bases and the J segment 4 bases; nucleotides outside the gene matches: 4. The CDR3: CASSPGDRYNEQFF. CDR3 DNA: TGCGCCAGCAGCCCCGGGGACAGGTACAATGAGCAGTTCTTC.

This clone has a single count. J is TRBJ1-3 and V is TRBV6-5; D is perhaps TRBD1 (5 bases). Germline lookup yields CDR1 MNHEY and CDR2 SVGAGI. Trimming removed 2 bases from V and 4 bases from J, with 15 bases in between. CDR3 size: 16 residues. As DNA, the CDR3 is TGTGCCAGCAGTTACGAGAGGCCAGGGAGAGGAAACACCATATATTTT. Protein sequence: CASSYERPGRGNTIYF.